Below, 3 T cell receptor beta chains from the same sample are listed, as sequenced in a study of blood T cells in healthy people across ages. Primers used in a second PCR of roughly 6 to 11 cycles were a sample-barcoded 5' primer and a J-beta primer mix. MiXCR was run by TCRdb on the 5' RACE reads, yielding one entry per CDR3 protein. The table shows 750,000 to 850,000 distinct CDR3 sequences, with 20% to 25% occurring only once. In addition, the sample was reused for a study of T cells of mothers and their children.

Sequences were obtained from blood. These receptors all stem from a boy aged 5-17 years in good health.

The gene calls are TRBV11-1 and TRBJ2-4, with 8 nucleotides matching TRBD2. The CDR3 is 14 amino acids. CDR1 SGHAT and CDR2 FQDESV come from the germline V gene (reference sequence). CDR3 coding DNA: TGTGCTTCGGGGGGGGGCCACGCCAAAAACATTCAGTACTTC. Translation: CASGGGHAKNIQYF.

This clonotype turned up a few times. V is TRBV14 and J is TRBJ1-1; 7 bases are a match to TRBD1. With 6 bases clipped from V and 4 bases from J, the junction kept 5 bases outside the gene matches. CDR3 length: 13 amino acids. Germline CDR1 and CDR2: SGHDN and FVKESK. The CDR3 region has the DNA TGTGCCAGCAGTCTGGGACAGACCACTGAAGCTTTCTTT. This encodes CASSLGQTTEAFF.

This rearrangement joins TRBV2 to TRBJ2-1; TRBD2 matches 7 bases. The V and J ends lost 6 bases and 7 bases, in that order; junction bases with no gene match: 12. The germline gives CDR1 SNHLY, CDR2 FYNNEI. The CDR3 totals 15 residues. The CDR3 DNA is TGTGCCAGCAGCAAGGGTGGCGGGAGAGCGAATGAGCAGTTCTTC. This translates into CASSKGGGRANEQFF.